The 32 T cell receptor beta chains below were found in one sample sequenced in a study of PD-1 blockade in classical Hodgkin lymphoma. There was relapse after autologous stem cell transplantation in every patient, and there was variation in brentuximab vedotin exposure. TCRdb's copy holds only in-frame clones and misses some; the assay was immunoSEQ multiplex PCR. The sample includes about 36,000 clones, more than 65% seen only once; the top ten take approximately 14%. The input for sequencing was peripheral blood mononuclear cells (PBMCs), taken before the second cycle of nivolumab. These receptors originate from a human donor with classical Hodgkin lymphoma.

The rearrangement joins TRBV2 to TRBJ2-5; 12 bases fit TRBD1. Germline V gene data show CDR1 as SNHLY and CDR2 as FYNNEI. Germline trimming cut 7 bases from V and 5 bases from J; bases unmatched to any gene: 5. The CDR3 contains 14 residues. The DNA of the CDR3 is TGTGCCAGCAAAGGGACAGGGGGCCCGGAGACCCAGTACTTC. This translates into CASKGTGGPETQYF.

The chain is built from TRBV5-6 and TRBJ1-3; no reliable D call. The germline gives CDR1 SGHDT, CDR2 YYEEEE. This CDR3 comprises 16 residues. Between the trimmed V and J ends, which lost 5 bases and 5 bases, there was a span of 20 bases. CDR3 coding DNA: TGTGCCAGCAGTCACCCCCGGGAGAAAATCCGAAACACCATATATTTT. Its protein is CASSHPREKIRNTIYF. Full variable domain (rest looked up from reference TRBV5-6 and TRBJ1-3): DAGVTQSPTHLIKTRGQQVTLRCSPKSGHDTVSWYQQALGQGPQFIFQYYEEEERQRGNFPDRFSGHQFPNYSSELNVNALLLGDSALYLCASSHPREKIRNTIYFGEGSWLTVV.

This chain joins TRBV6-5 and TRBJ1-1; D unclear. This CDR3 is built from 15 residues. CDR1 is MNHEY and CDR2 is SVGAGI in the germline V gene. Trimming took 2 bases from V and 4 from J, leaving 14 bases between them. CDR3 nucleotides: TGTGCCAGCAGTTACCCCTCCCCCGGAGGCACTGAAGCTTTCTTT. Protein sequence: CASSYPSPGGTEAFF.

This sequence joins TRBV7-2 and TRBJ1-6; D may be TRBD1 (5 bases). CDR1 and CDR2 from the germline V gene are SGHTA and FQGNSA. The CDR3 has 16 residues. Trimming took off 5 bases at V and 4 bases at J, with 15 bases between the two ends. The CDR3: CASSGGRDQYNSPLHF. The CDR3 nucleotides are TGTGCCAGCAGCGGGGGTAGGGACCAATATAATTCACCCCTCCACTTT.

The V and J genes are TRBV5-1 and TRBJ2-1; D is possibly TRBD1 or TRBD2 (5 bases each). V lost 3 bases and J 4 bases, leaving 11 bases between the germline ends. CDR3 length: 14 residues. CDR1 is SGHRS and CDR2 is YFSETQ in the germline V gene. Here the CDR3 reads CASSSPGRYNEQFF. CDR3 in DNA: TGCGCCAGCAGCTCACCGGGACGTTACAATGAGCAGTTCTTC.

This clone was observed a few times. The rearrangement joins TRBV11-2 to TRBJ2-5; D call uncertain. The length of the CDR3 is 13 residues. Germline CDR1 and CDR2: SGHAT and FQNNGV. Trimming stripped 7 bases from V and 5 bases from J, with 14 bases between. The CDR3: CASKNPSGETQYF. CDR3 sequence (DNA): TGTGCCAGCAAGAATCCGTCTGGGGAGACCCAGTACTTC.

This clone was observed at least ten times. The same CDR3 can be traced to other DNA sequences in this sample. J is TRBJ1-2 and V is TRBV30, with 9 bases fitting TRBD1. The V gene's germline CDR1 is GTSNPN and CDR2 SVGIG (reference sequence). This CDR3 has 15 amino acids. Trimming cost V 3 bases and J 0 bases; bases outside gene matches: 5. The DNA of the CDR3 is TGTGCCTGGAGCGGGACAGGGCACTCTAACTATGGCTACACCTTC. It specifies CAWSGTGHSNYGYTF.

The chain carries TRBV10-1 and TRBJ1-1, with D maybe TRBD1 (6 bases). Trimming removed 0 bases at V and 6 bases at J, with 11 bases between. This CDR3 has 14 amino acids. Looked up from germline, CDR1 is WNHNN and CDR2 is SYGVQD (reference sequence). The chain's CDR3 is CASSESCRGSEAFF. The CDR3, as DNA: TGCGCCAGCAGTGAGTCTTGTAGGGGGTCTGAAGCTTTCTTT.

This clone appeared a few times. The genes are TRBV6-5 and TRBJ1-2, with D possibly TRBD1 on 6 matching bases. Trimming cost V 7 bases and J 6 bases, with 15 bases left between them. Germline assignment: CDR1 MNHEY and CDR2 SVGAGI. The CDR3 extends over 13 amino acids. This CDR3 is CASKRDTSDGYTF. Written as DNA, the CDR3 is TGTGCCAGCAAAAGGGACACCTCGGATGGCTACACCTTC.

The chain recombines TRBV28 with TRBJ1-1; maybe TRBD1 (5 bases). Trimming removed 6 bases at V and 3 bases at J, with 11 bases between. This CDR3 comprises 13 residues. CDR1 and CDR2 from the germline V gene are MDHEN and SYDVKM. CDR3 nucleotides: TGTGCCAGCAGAGGAGGGGCGCACACTGAAGCTTTCTTT. This translates into CASRGGAHTEAFF.

V gene TRBV4-1 combines with J gene TRBJ1-2, with D hard to call. Germline V gene lookup returns CDR1 MGHRA and CDR2 YSYEKL. V dropped 1 base and J dropped 7 bases, with 13 bases sitting between them. The CDR3 covers 14 residues. CDR3 sequence reads: CASSQVPPAGGYTF. CDR3 DNA sequence: TGCGCCAGCAGCCAAGTACCCCCGGCGGGTGGCTACACCTTC.

The V and J genes are TRBV28 and TRBJ2-5; 9 positions agree with TRBD1. The junction had 8 bases not matched to a gene; V was cut back by 4 bases and J by 5 bases. This CDR3 is 15 amino acids long. Looked up from germline, CDR1 is MDHEN and CDR2 is SYDVKM. CDR3 coding DNA: TGTGCCAGCAGTTGGGGACAGGGTCACGTGGAGACCCAGTACTTC. As protein: CASSWGQGHVETQYF.

In its sample, this clone was seen once. The V gene is TRBV5-6, the J gene TRBJ2-7; D remains unclear. CDR3 length: 13 amino acids. Germline CDR1 SGHDT, CDR2 YYEEEE. V lost 4 bases and J lost 4, with 12 bases in between. The CDR3 sequence: CASSPASTYEQYF. For the CDR3, the DNA is TGTGCCAGCAGCCCCGCCTCTACGTACGAGCAGTACTTC. The whole variable domain, remainder taken from reference TRBV5-6 and TRBJ2-7, is DAGVTQSPTHLIKTRGQQVTLRCSPKSGHDTVSWYQQALGQGPQFIFQYYEEEERQRGNFPDRFSGHQFPNYSSELNVNALLLGDSALYLCASSPASTYEQYFGPGTRLTVT.

This clone was seen a single time. The chain joins TRBV9 to TRBJ2-3, with TRBD1 as a possible D gene (5 bases). The CDR3 has 13 amino acids. Germline V gene data show CDR1 as SGDLS and CDR2 as YYNGEE. Trimming took off 5 bases at V and 4 bases at J, with 11 bases between the two ends. Here the CDR3 DNA reads TGTGCCAGCAGTAGATTAGGGGCAGATACGCAGTATTTT. Amino acids: CASSRLGADTQYF.

The rearrangement joins TRBV30 to TRBJ2-1; D may be TRBD1 or TRBD2 (5 bases each). This CDR3 comprises 14 residues. Trimming shortened V by 0 bases and J by 9 bases, and 15 bases separated the two germline ends. Germline CDR1 is GTSNPN and CDR2 is SVGIG (reference sequence). The CDR3 DNA is TGTGCCTGGAGTGTAACGGGGCGTGCCGTTGAGCAGTTCTTC. Protein: CAWSVTGRAVEQFF.

Within the sample, this clone is medium-sized (0.01 to 0.1%). The chain uses TRBV10-3 and TRBJ1-1; 8 positions match TRBD1. Germline CDR1 reads ENHRY; CDR2 reads SYGVKD. V lost 10 bases, J lost 5 bases, and 6 bases stayed unmatched. This CDR3 has 12 amino acids. CDR3 region: CATRTGRTEAFF. CDR3 nucleotide sequence: TGTGCCACTAGGACAGGGAGGACTGAAGCTTTCTTT.

V and J are TRBV10-2 and TRBJ1-2, with D possibly being TRBD1 (6 bases). CDR1 is WSHSY, CDR2 SAAADI, per germline. V was trimmed by 2 bases and J by 8 bases, leaving 12 bases between them. The CDR3 has 13 residues. The CDR3 protein is CASSEGEQGGYTF. CDR3 nucleotides: TGCGCCAGCAGTGAGGGAGAACAGGGAGGCTACACCTTC.

This rearrangement joins TRBV19 to TRBJ2-3; D perhaps matches TRBD2 (6 bases). The V and J ends lost 0 bases and 0 bases respectively, with 7 bases between them. Germline lookup yields CDR1 LNHDA and CDR2 SQIVND (reference sequence). The CDR3 runs to 15 residues. CDR3 sequence: CASSIDGTSTDTQYF. CDR3 nucleotide sequence: TGTGCCAGTAGTATAGACGGGACTAGCACAGATACGCAGTATTTT.

This clone is medium-sized in the sample. V is TRBV29-1 and J is TRBJ1-2; 8 nucleotides agree with TRBD1. V lost 8 bases, J lost 4 bases, and 3 bases stayed unmatched. Germline CDR1 is SQVTM and CDR2 is ANQGSEA. This CDR3 is 11 amino acids long. CDR3 nucleotide sequence: TGCAGCCTAGGACAGGGCTATGGCTACACCTTC. Amino acids: CSLGQGYGYTF.

V usage is TRBV5-4 and J usage is TRBJ1-2; TRBD1 matches 7 bases. The CDR3 extends over 15 amino acids. CDR1 is SGHNT and CDR2 is YYREEE in the germline V gene (reference sequence). With V trimmed by 3 bases and J by 5 bases, 10 bases remained unmatched. Here the CDR3 reads CASSSITTGVYGYTF. The CDR3 DNA follows: TGTGCCAGCAGCTCTATAACCACAGGGGTTTATGGCTACACCTTC.

The rearrangement uses TRBV15 and TRBJ1-1; D possibly corresponds to TRBD1 (6 bases). Per germline, CDR1 LNHNV and CDR2 YYDKDF (reference sequence). Trimming removed 3 bases from V and 7 bases from J, with 15 bases in between. There are 14 residues in the CDR3. The CDR3 reads CATSRVWTDFEAFF. The CDR3 nucleotides read TGTGCCACCAGCAGGGTATGGACAGACTTTGAAGCTTTCTTT.

The chain couples TRBV6-6 to TRBJ2-3; D may be TRBD1 (6 bases). This CDR3 has 13 amino acids. V lost 8 bases and J lost 1, with 10 bases in between. Germline V lookup: CDR1 MNHNY, CDR2 SVGAGI (reference sequence). This CDR3 reads CASEGDRTDTQYF. CDR3 nucleotide sequence: TGTGCCAGCGAGGGGGATCGCACAGATACGCAGTATTTT.

The V and J genes are TRBV27 and TRBJ1-4, with D possibly matching TRBD1 (5 bases). The CDR3 spans 13 residues. Germline V gives CDR1 MNHEY, CDR2 SMNVEV (reference sequence). V was shortened by 4 bases and J by 7 bases, with 10 bases between the two germline ends. CDR3 protein: CASSWGVAEKLFF. Here the CDR3 DNA reads TGTGCCAGCAGTTGGGGGGTGGCTGAAAAACTGTTTTTT.

V and J are TRBV18 and TRBJ2-5, with D perhaps matching TRBD1 (6 bases). V lost 6 bases and J 2 bases, leaving 13 bases between the germline ends. Germline loops: CDR1 KGHSH, CDR2 LQKENI. The CDR3 contains 14 residues. The CDR3 reads CASSGGQSQETQYF. As DNA, the CDR3 is TGTGCCAGCTCGGGTGGACAGTCGCAAGAGACCCAGTACTTC.

The chain has TRBV6-5 and TRBJ2-2; D unclear. CDR3 size: 14 residues. The V gene lost 6 bases and the J gene lost 5 bases, with 13 bases spanning the gap. CDR1 and CDR2 (germline): MNHEY, SVGAGI. The DNA for the CDR3 is TGTGCCAGCAGGCCAAACAGTTTTACCGGGGAGCTGTTTTTT. Protein product: CASRPNSFTGELFF.

As to this clone: A much larger clonotype is one base distant, so this may be a read error. This chain links TRBV5-4 with TRBJ1-2, with D tentatively TRBD1 (6 bases). The V end lost 0 bases, the J end lost 8 bases, and 8 bases lay between the germline ends. CDR3 length equals 12 residues. From germline, CDR1 is SGHNT and CDR2 YYREEE (reference sequence). For the CDR3, the DNA is TGTGCCAGCAGCTTGGACAGGGAAGGCTACACCTTC. Its protein product is CASSLDREGYTF.

V and J are TRBV7-2 and TRBJ1-1; D unclear. CDR3 size: 15 residues. The V end lost 1 base, the J end lost 2 bases, and 11 bases lay between the germline ends. Per germline, CDR1 SGHTA and CDR2 FQGNSA. This CDR3 reads CASSLVSFRNTEAFF. Written as DNA, the CDR3 is TGTGCCAGCAGCTTAGTTAGCTTCCGCAACACTGAAGCTTTCTTT.

The chain combines TRBV4-3 with TRBJ1-2, with D uncertain. Trimming left V 1 base short and J 3 bases short, with 12 bases between. Germline CDR1 is LGHNA and CDR2 is YSLEER. This CDR3 contains 15 residues. Here the CDR3 DNA reads TGCGCCAGCAGCCAAGGTTGGACCCCCTACTATGGCTACACCTTC. This encodes CASSQGWTPYYGYTF.

The chain couples TRBV7-3 to TRBJ2-1; no firm D call. Per germline, CDR1 SGHTA and CDR2 FQGTGA. The V and J ends lost 6 bases and 0 bases respectively, with 12 bases between them. The CDR3 extends over 15 amino acids. CDR3 sequence: CASSPDPSSYNEQFF. In DNA form, the CDR3 reads TGTGCCAGCAGTCCCGACCCGAGCTCCTACAATGAGCAGTTCTTC.

This clone was counted once. The CDR3 loop reads CASRQISGSGGELFF. The CDR3 bases are TGTGCCAGCAGACAGATTAGCGGGAGTGGAGGGGAGCTGTTTTTT. The J gene is TRBJ2-2, the V gene TRBV6-5, with 9 bases aligning to TRBD2. Germline CDR1 MNHEY, CDR2 SVGAGI. V trimming: 6 bases; J trimming: 8 bases; junction bases outside the gene matches: 10. The CDR3 has 15 amino acids.

This clone has just a few counts. V gene TRBV6-6 combines with J gene TRBJ2-7, with D possibly TRBD2 on 6 matching bases. CDR3 length: 16 amino acids. CDR1 is MNHNY and CDR2 is SVGAGI in the germline V gene (reference sequence). Trimming stripped 5 bases from V and 0 bases from J, with 17 bases between. The CDR3 region has the DNA TGTGCCAGCAGTGGTAGGGACGGGGACTTCTCCTACGAGCAGTACTTC. It is translated as CASSGRDGDFSYEQYF.

This clone was found a few times. The sample carries other DNA sequences with the same CDR3. The gene calls are TRBV6-1 and TRBJ2-7, with a weak D call TRBD2 (5 bases). Trimming stripped 7 bases from V and 5 bases from J, with 15 bases between. Germline loops: CDR1 MNHNS, CDR2 SASEGT. This CDR3 is 13 amino acids long. In DNA form, the CDR3 reads TGTGCCAGCAAAACTGGACTGCCCAACGAGCAGTACTTC. Protein: CASKTGLPNEQYF.